These 13 T cell receptor beta chains were all obtained from the same sample, sequenced in a study of vaccination effects on CD4 cells after COVID-19. Sequenced by immunoSEQ multiplex PCR; TCRdb stores in-frame clones only, minus some. The repertoire has around 35,000 clones, 60% to 80% of them found once; the top ten carry around 14%. These TCRs' antigens remain unknown. Within the ViraFEST assay, antigen-specific CD4+ T cells underwent expansion with viral peptide pools prior to sequencing. Following a roughly 11-day culture, CD4+ T cells were purified. Absence of prior SARS-CoV-2 infection characterized the vaccine recipients, who showed negative nucleocapsid antibodies. Sequencing used CD4+ T cells from PBMCs cultured with HCoV-OC43 spike peptides, obtained before COVID-19 vaccination. Regarding subset: HCoV-OC43 spike overlapping peptide pool stimulation. The receptors originated from a human donor who received a COVID-19 vaccine.

Only a few counts were recorded for this clone. The chain recombines TRBV6-2 or TRBV6-3 with TRBJ1-1, with D possibly TRBD1 on 5 matching bases. CDR3 length equals 13 residues. V lost 2 bases, J lost 3 bases, and 7 bases lay in between. Germline loops: CDR1 MNHEY, CDR2 SVGEGT. For the CDR3, the DNA is TGTGCCAGCAGTTACGACAGATACACTGAAGCTTTCTTT. Its translation is CASSYDRYTEAFF.

This chain connects TRBV18 to TRBJ1-1, with D possibly TRBD1 on 5 matching bases. This CDR3 has 13 residues. Germline V gene data show CDR1 as KGHSH and CDR2 as LQKENI. Trimming removed 5 bases from V and 5 bases from J, with 12 bases in between. The CDR3 DNA reads TGTGCCAGCTCATCGGACGGGGGAACTGAAGCTTTCTTT. Translated, it gives CASSSDGGTEAFF. Together with reference TRBV18 and TRBJ1-1, the CDR3 gives the full variable domain: NAGVMQNPRHLVRRRGQEARLRCSPMKGHSHVYWYRQLPEEGLKFMVYLQKENIIDESGMPKERFSAEFPKEGPSILRIQQVVRGDSAAYFCASSSDGGTEAFFGQGTRLTVV.

The J gene is TRBJ1-6, the V gene TRBV11-2, with D unclear. Germline V gives CDR1 SGHAT, CDR2 FQNNGV. The CDR3 runs to 18 residues. Trimming cost V 4 bases and J 0 bases, with 16 bases left between them. The CDR3 coding sequence is TGTGCCAGCAGCTCAGCCCGCTGGGGTGTCTCCTATAATTCACCCCTCCACTTT. It is translated as CASSSARWGVSYNSPLHF.

The chain links TRBV7-9 to TRBJ2-7; D may match TRBD1 or TRBD2 (5 bases each). With 3 bases removed from V and 0 bases from J, the gap between germline ends came to 12 bases. There are 15 residues in the CDR3. CDR1 SEHNR and CDR2 FQNEAQ come from the germline V gene (reference sequence). DNA of the CDR3: TGTGCCAGCAGCTTGGAAAAGGGGAGCTCCTACGAGCAGTACTTC. Translating gives CASSLEKGSSYEQYF.

The chain employs TRBV10-3 and TRBJ2-3; D is unresolved. CDR1 and CDR2 (germline): ENHRY, SYGVKD. CDR3 size: 12 residues. V was shortened by 6 bases and J by 3 bases, with 7 bases between the two germline ends. CDR3 in DNA: TGTGCCATCAGCCCCCGGACAGATACGCAGTATTTT. Protein product: CAISPRTDTQYF.

This clone was observed a handful of times. V and J are TRBV5-4 and TRBJ2-1; 7 positions agree with TRBD2. Germline V gene sequence: CDR1 SGHNT, CDR2 YYREEE (reference sequence). The length of the CDR3 is 15 residues. Unmatched junction bases numbered 2, after V lost 0 bases and J lost 2 bases. The CDR3 coding sequence is TGTGCCAGCAGCTTGGGGCGGGAGACCTACAATGAGCAGTTCTTC. Amino acids: CASSLGRETYNEQFF.

The V call is TRBV27, the J call TRBJ2-2; weak D call: TRBD2 (5 bases). In germline, CDR1 is MNHEY, CDR2 SMNVEV (reference sequence). Trimming pared 8 bases from V and 4 bases from J, leaving 17 bases between. The CDR3 runs 15 residues. The CDR3 bases are TGTGCCAGCGGAAAGACGGGGAGAAGCACCGGGGAGCTGTTTTTT. Translating it yields CASGKTGRSTGELFF.

This chain links TRBV21-1 with TRBJ2-7; the D call of TRBD2 is as the table states it, not checked on the DNA. TRBV21-1 is a documented pseudogene. The CDR3 is made up of 14 amino acids. In DNA, the CDR3 is TGTGCCAGCAGCAACGAACGGAGCACCTACGAGCAGTACTTC. Protein product: CASSNERSTYEQYF.

The chain is built from TRBV5-1 and TRBJ2-5; TRBD2 might be the D (6 bases). The CDR3 spans 14 residues. The V gene lost 1 base and the J gene lost 0 bases, with 7 bases spanning the gap. Germline loops: CDR1 SGHRS, CDR2 YFSETQ. The CDR3: CASSLWRDQETQYF. CDR3 DNA: TGCGCCAGCAGCTTGTGGAGGGACCAAGAGACCCAGTACTTC.

The chain uses TRBV29-1 and TRBJ1-2; possibly TRBD1 for D (6 bases). V lost 5 bases to trimming and J lost 9 bases, with 19 bases between them. Germline V gives CDR1 SQVTM, CDR2 ANQGSEA. The CDR3 has 13 residues. This CDR3 is CSVPLLDRRSYTF. The DNA for the CDR3 is TGCAGCGTTCCCTTACTTGACAGGAGGAGCTACACCTTC.

This clone was observed once. V is TRBV5-1 and J is TRBJ2-2; D gene uncertain. V lost 3 bases, J lost 6 bases, and 15 bases lay in between. Germline V gives CDR1 SGHRS, CDR2 YFSETQ. CDR3 length equals 15 residues. The CDR3 DNA reads TGCGCCAGCAGCTCCCTTGATAGTCTTGCCGGGGAGCTGTTTTTT. This sequence encodes CASSSLDSLAGELFF.

In its sample, this clone was seen once. The chain employs TRBV6-1 and TRBJ2-7; possible D gene TRBD2, 6 bases. V lost 0 bases to trimming and J lost 5 bases, with 14 bases between them. Germline lookup yields CDR1 MNHNS and CDR2 SASEGT. The CDR3 runs to 15 residues. CDR3 DNA sequence: TGTGCCAGCAGTGAAGCGCGGGCGGCTAGCGACGAGCAGTACTTC. Translation: CASSEARAASDEQYF.

Only a few counts were recorded for this clone. This chain joins TRBV5-4 and TRBJ2-7, with D possibly being TRBD1 (6 bases). CDR3 length: 14 residues. V was clipped by 4 bases and J by 3 bases, with 14 bases between them. Germline assignment: CDR1 SGHNT and CDR2 YYREEE (reference sequence). The CDR3 loop is CASSQGRRGYEQYF. The CDR3 DNA sequence: TGTGCCAGCAGCCAGGGGAGACGCGGCTACGAGCAGTACTTC.